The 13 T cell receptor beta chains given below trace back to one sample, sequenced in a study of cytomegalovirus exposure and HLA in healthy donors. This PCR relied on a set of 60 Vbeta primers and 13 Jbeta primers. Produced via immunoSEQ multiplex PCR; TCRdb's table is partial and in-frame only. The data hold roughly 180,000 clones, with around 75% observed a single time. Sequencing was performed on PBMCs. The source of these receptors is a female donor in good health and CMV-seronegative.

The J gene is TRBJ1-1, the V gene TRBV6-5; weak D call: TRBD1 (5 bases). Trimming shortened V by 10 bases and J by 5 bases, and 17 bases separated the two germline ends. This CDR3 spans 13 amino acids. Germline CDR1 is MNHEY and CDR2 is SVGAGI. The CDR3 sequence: CATASGGSTEAFF. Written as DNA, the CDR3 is TGTGCCACCGCGTCCGGGGGAAGTACTGAAGCTTTCTTT.

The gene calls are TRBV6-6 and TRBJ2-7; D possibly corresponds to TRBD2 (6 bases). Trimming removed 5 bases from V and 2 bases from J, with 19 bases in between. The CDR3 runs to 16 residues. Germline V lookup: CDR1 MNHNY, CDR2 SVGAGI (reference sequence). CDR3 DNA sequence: TGTGCCAGCAGTCCGACTAGTGTGGCAGCCACCTACGAGCAGTACTTC. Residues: CASSPTSVAATYEQYF.

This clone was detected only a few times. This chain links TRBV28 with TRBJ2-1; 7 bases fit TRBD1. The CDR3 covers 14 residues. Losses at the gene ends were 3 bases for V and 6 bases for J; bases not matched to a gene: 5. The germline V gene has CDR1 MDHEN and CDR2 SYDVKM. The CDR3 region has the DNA TGTGCCAGCAGTTTTCAGGGGGTGACCAATGAGCAGTTCTTC. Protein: CASSFQGVTNEQFF. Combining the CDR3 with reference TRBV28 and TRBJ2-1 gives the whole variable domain DVKVTQSSRYLVKRTGEKVFLECVQDMDHENMFWYRQDPGLGLRLIYFSYDVKMKEKGDIPEGYSVSREKKERFSLILESASTNQTSMYLCASSFQGVTNEQFFGPGTRLTVL.

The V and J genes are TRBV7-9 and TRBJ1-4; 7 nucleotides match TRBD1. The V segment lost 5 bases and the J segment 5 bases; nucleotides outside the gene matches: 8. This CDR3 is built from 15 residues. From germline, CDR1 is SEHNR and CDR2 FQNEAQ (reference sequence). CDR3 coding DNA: TGTGCCAGCAGCCCCCAGGGGGGCGAAAATGAAAAACTGTTTTTT. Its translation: CASSPQGGENEKLFF.

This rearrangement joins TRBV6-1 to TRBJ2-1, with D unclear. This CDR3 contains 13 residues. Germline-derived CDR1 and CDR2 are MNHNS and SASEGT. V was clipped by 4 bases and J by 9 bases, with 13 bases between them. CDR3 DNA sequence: TGTGCCAGCAGTGGACTGACCGTGGGTGAGCAGTTCTTC. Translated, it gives CASSGLTVGEQFF.

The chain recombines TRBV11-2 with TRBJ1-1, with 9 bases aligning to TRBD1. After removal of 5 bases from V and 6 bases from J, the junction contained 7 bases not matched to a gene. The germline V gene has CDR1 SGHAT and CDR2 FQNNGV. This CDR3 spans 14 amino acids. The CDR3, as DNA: TGTGCCAGCAGCGCAACAGGGGGCATCGCTGAAGCTTTCTTT. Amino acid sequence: CASSATGGIAEAFF.

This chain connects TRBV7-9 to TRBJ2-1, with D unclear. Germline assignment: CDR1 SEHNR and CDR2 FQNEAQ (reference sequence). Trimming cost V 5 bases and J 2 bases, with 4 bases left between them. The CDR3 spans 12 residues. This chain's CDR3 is CASSPTYNEQFF. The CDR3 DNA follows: TGTGCCAGCAGCCCTACCTACAATGAGCAGTTCTTC.

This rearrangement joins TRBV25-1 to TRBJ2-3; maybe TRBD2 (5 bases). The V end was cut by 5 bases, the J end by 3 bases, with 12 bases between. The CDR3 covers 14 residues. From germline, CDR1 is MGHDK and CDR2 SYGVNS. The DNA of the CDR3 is TGTGCCAGCAGTCGACGGCTAGCAACAGATACGCAGTATTTT. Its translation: CASSRRLATDTQYF.

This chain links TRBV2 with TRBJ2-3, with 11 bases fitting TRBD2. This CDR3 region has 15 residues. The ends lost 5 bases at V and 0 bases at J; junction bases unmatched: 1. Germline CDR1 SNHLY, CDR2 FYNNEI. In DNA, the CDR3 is TGTGCCAGCAGTAGACTAGCGGGGAGCACAGATACGCAGTATTTT. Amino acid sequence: CASSRLAGSTDTQYF.

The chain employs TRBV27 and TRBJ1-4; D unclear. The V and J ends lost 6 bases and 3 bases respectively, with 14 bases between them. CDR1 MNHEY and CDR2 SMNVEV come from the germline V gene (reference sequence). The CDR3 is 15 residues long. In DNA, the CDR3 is TGTGCCAGCAGCTTTATTAGCGCACCTAATGAAAAACTGTTTTTT. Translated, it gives CASSFISAPNEKLFF.

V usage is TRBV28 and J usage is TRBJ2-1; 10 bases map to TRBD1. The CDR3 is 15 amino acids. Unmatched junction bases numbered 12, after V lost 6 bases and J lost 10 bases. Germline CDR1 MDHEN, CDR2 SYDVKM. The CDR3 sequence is CASSPMGQGSWEQFF. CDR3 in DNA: TGTGCCAGCAGCCCTATGGGACAGGGGTCGTGGGAGCAGTTCTTC.

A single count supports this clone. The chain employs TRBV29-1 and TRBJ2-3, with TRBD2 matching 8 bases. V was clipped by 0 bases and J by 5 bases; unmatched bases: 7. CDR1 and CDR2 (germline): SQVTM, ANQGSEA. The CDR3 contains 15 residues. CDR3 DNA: TGCAGCGTTGAAGATCCGGGAGGGCCGAGAGATACGCAGTATTTT. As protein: CSVEDPGGPRDTQYF.

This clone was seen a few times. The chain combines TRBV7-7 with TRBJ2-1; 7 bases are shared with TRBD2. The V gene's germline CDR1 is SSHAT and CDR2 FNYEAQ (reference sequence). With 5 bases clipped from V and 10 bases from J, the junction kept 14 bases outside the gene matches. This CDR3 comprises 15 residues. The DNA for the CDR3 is TGTGCCAGCAGCCCGCTGGGGACTACACCACGGGAGCAGTTCTTC. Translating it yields CASSPLGTTPREQFF.